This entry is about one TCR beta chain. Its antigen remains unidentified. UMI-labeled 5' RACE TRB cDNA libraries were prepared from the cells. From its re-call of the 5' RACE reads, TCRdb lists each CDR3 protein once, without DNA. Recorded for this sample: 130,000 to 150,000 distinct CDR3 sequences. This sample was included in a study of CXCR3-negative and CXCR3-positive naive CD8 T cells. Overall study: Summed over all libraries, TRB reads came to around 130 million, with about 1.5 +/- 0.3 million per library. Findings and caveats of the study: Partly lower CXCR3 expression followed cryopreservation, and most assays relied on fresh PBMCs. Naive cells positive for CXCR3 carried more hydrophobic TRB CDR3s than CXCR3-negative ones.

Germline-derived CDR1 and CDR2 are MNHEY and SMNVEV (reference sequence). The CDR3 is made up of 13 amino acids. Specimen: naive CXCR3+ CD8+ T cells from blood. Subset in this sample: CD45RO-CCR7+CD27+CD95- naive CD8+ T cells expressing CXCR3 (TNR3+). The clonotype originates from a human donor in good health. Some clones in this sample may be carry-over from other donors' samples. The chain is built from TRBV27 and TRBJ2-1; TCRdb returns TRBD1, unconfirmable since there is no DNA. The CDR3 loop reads CASSLSDGGEQFF.